The T cell receptor (beta chain) described here comes from a study of blood T cell repertoires in COVID-19. Profiled with immunoSEQ multiplex PCR; TCRdb holds only in-frame clones, not every one. The sample records over 60,000 clones, 90% being singletons. This clone was detected once. Trimming took 3 bases from V and 0 from J; bases not matched to a gene: 11. CDR3 length: 19 amino acids. Germline lookup yields CDR1 KGHSH and CDR2 LQKENI. The V call is TRBV18, the J call TRBJ2-6; 7 bases agree with TRBD1. The origin of this receptor is a middle-aged man with acute or convalescent COVID-19. What was sequenced was peripheral blood. The CDR3 sequence is CASSPKRDSTPSGANVLTF. The CDR3 bases are TGTGCCAGCTCACCGAAACGGGACAGTACTCCCTCTGGGGCCAACGTCCTGACTTTC.